The next 9 T cell receptor beta chains were all read from a single sample in a study of cytomegalovirus exposure and HLA in healthy donors. The PCR contained 60 Vbeta and 13 Jbeta primers. The protocol was immunoSEQ multiplex PCR, while the TCRdb copy is restricted to in-frame clones and leaves out a portion. The profile shows roughly 130,000 clones, 80% to 85% of them singletons. Sequenced input: PBMCs. These receptors all stem from a boy younger than 18 in good health and CMV-seronegative.

V is TRBV25-1 and J is TRBJ2-1; TRBD2 might be the D (5 bases). Trimming removed 6 bases at V and 4 bases at J, with 10 bases between. Germline assignment: CDR1 MGHDK and CDR2 SYGVNS. The CDR3 has 13 residues. The chain's CDR3 is CASRTSGYNEQFF. The CDR3 DNA sequence: TGTGCCAGCAGGACATCGGGGTACAATGAGCAGTTCTTC.

The chain joins TRBV2 to TRBJ1-1; D unclear. Germline V gene data show CDR1 as SNHLY and CDR2 as FYNNEI. V lost 4 bases and J lost 4, with 10 bases in between. This CDR3 is 13 amino acids long. The CDR3 DNA sequence: TGTGCCAGCAGTGGTCCCGGGGTCACTGAAGCTTTCTTT. Its translation: CASSGPGVTEAFF.

The chain employs TRBV27 and TRBJ1-5; D possibly corresponds to TRBD1 (6 bases). The CDR3 covers 15 residues. Deletions cut 2 bases from V and 2 bases from J, with 10 bases between. Germline assignment: CDR1 MNHEY and CDR2 SMNVEV (reference sequence). CDR3 loop: CASSLEGVGNQPQHF. CDR3 coding DNA: TGTGCCAGCAGTTTAGAGGGGGTAGGCAATCAGCCCCAGCATTTT.

This clone has just a few counts. This chain joins TRBV6-4 and TRBJ2-2, with a possible D match to TRBD1 (6 bases). This CDR3 region has 14 residues. Germline values: CDR1 MRHNA, CDR2 SNTAGT. Trimming removed 4 bases from V and 4 bases from J, with 10 bases in between. The CDR3 protein is CASSVTGLTGELFF. CDR3 DNA sequence: TGTGCCAGCAGTGTGACAGGACTCACCGGGGAGCTGTTTTTT.

The V gene is TRBV7-6, the J gene TRBJ2-3, with 11 bases matching TRBD2. The CDR3 length is 17 residues. Per germline, CDR1 SGHVS and CDR2 FNYEAQ. Germline trimming cut 1 base from V and 0 bases from J; bases unmatched to any gene: 3. CDR3 sequence reads: CASSLGGTSGSTDTQYF. The CDR3 nucleotides are TGTGCCAGCAGCTTAGGGGGGACTAGCGGAAGCACAGATACGCAGTATTTT.

The chain joins TRBV10-3 to TRBJ2-1; D might be TRBD2 (6 bases). Trimming stripped 6 bases from V and 4 bases from J, with 16 bases between. This CDR3 region has 15 residues. The V gene's germline CDR1 is ENHRY and CDR2 SYGVKD. Written as DNA, the CDR3 is TGTGCCATCAGAAACAAAACCGGAGGGTACAATGAGCAGTTCTTC. Translated, it gives CAIRNKTGGYNEQFF.

The rearrangement uses TRBV6-5 and TRBJ1-1; 9 bases fit TRBD1. CDR3 length: 15 amino acids. Unmatched junction bases numbered 4, after V lost 5 bases and J lost 0 bases. Germline V gene sequence: CDR1 MNHEY, CDR2 SVGAGI. In DNA form, the CDR3 reads TGTGCCAGCAGTGGGACAGGGTTTATGAACACTGAAGCTTTCTTT. It is translated as CASSGTGFMNTEAFF.

The rearrangement links TRBV4-2 to TRBJ2-5; 9 bases agree with TRBD2. The CDR3 is 14 residues long. Germline V gene lookup returns CDR1 LGHNA and CDR2 YNFKEQ. V was pared by 1 base and J by 4 bases, with 1 base of the junction left unmatched. The CDR3 protein is CASSQGTSVETQYF. The CDR3 nucleotides are TGTGCCAGCAGCCAAGGGACTAGCGTAGAGACCCAGTACTTC.

V usage is TRBV6-1 and J usage is TRBJ2-3; TRBD2 is a possible D gene (6 bases). Trimming took 5 bases from V and 6 from J, leaving 12 bases between them. The CDR3 totals 13 residues. The V gene's germline CDR1 is MNHNS and CDR2 SASEGT. This chain's CDR3 is CASSPESGDTQYF. The CDR3 coding sequence is TGTGCCAGCAGTCCCGAGAGCGGGGATACGCAGTATTTT.